These T cell receptor beta chains were read from a single sample in a study of blood T cell repertoires in COVID-19. Using immunoSEQ multiplex PCR, the repertoire was profiled, and TCRdb retains in-frame clones only, with some absent. The top ten clones hold 1.5% to 2% of a sample with a few hundred thousand clones, roughly 86% of them seen once. Specimen: PBMCs or T cells enriched from blood (not recorded which). These receptors all come from a woman aged 30 to 39 who had recovered from COVID-19. Each CDR3 is given with its conserved first and last residue.

CDR3aa	v_gene
CASSQNEVRTSGLNEQFF	TRBV4-3
CASSQSTGYGYTF	TRBV4-1
CASSLKGPGEQYF	TRBV5-1
CASSPGLAGYEQYF	TRBV6-5
CSASGKGGTLSYEQYF	TRBV20-1
CASSQDRSSTDTQYF	TRBV6-5
CASSLVRGGNQPQHF	TRBV7-2
CASSPPSDRGHTIYF	TRBV18
CASSSISGGGTGELFF	TRBV5-4
CASSLQGQSETFF	TRBV5-8
CASSLQGDNTEAFF	TRBV7-2
CASSVLERNTGELFF	TRBV9
CASLVRGMNTEAFF	TRBV28
CAISESDSLGETQYF	TRBV10-3
CASRRAGGELFF	TRBV6-5
CASSPQGATNEKLFF	TRBV9
CASSLGGLVGNEQFF	TRBV11-2
CAWSMPGSERAAQHF	TRBV30
CASSIEASGSSYNEQFF	TRBV19
CATSRDKATANQPQHF	TRBV15
CARSPDRGKGEKLFF	TRBV7-5
CASSPRGGDGYTF	TRBV7-8
CASSPDLPSPYGYTF	TRBV2
CASGGANEQYF	TRBV9
CASSEGRGLGTGELFF	TRBV2
CASSPNSGNTIYF	TRBV27
CAWSRQGSVQPQHF	TRBV30
CASSKQGMNTEAFF	TRBV19
CASFRLAGGRETQYF	TRBV6-5
CASQGLAGADTQYF	TRBV24-1
CASSLNRMASGRAQREQYF	TRBV27
CASSSQSDTEAFF	TRBV9
CASSLDRGYGYTF	TRBV7-2
CANQLVPSYNEQFF	TRBV5-5
CASSVVSGRAVFNEQFF	TRBV9
CASSREGTGNQPQHF	TRBV18
CASSSHDSQPQHF	TRBV27
CASSPQDRGPEAFF	TRBV28
CASSPDRGRNSPLHF	TRBV5-6
CASSINSGKLGGYTF	TRBV19
CASSGYRGSTEAFF	TRBV5-4
CASSLTSGANEQFF	TRBV2
CAWTPGSWETQYF	TRBV30
CASSGAAGQETQYF	TRBV25-1
CASSSYTGTYSF	TRBV7-9
CASDPGTNYNEQFF	TRBV28
CASSFGTVNYGYTF	TRBV11-2
CASSGRDRGNTEAFF	TRBV5-1
CASSLPGQLNTEAFF	TRBV5-4
CASSQSTGFGGYTF	TRBV14